The 10 T cell receptor beta chains given below trace back to one sample, sequenced in a study of T cells after yellow fever vaccination (dated by TCRdb to the late 2010s). This specimen's treatment or condition label, per the study, means: live attenuated yellow fever vaccine strain. Library preparation was by 5' RACE. For sequencing, an Illumina NovaSeq 6000 was employed. In TCRdb, the public reads were trimmed at Q25 with fastp and aligned with MiXCR, with productive beta chains retained. Rows are unified per CDR3 protein, each entry keeping the most common DNA and genes. Within this sample are 100,000 to 150,000 distinct CDR3 sequences, with roughly 15% of them counted one time only. About 40% of the sample is held by the ten biggest clonotypes. Material: CD8+ T cells sorted from PBMCs, obtained 5 days after the yellow fever booster vaccination. Receptors were obtained from a man aged 18 to 29 who received the YFV17D yellow fever vaccine.

This clonotype occurred many times. V and J are TRBV7-2 and TRBJ2-3; a weak D match, TRBD2 (5 bases). This CDR3 spans 15 amino acids. Germline CDR1 and CDR2: SGHTA and FQGNSA. V gave up 1 base and J gave up 0 bases, with 8 bases separating them. CDR3 residues: CASSLGTASTDTQYF. Here the CDR3 DNA reads TGTGCCAGCAGCTTAGGGACTGCTAGCACAGATACGCAGTATTTT.

The table lists this clonotype with a few counts. This sequence joins TRBV5-1 and TRBJ2-2; D perhaps matches TRBD1 (6 bases). The germline V and J ends were trimmed by 9 bases and 1 base, with 10 bases remaining between them. Germline V gene sequence: CDR1 SGHRS, CDR2 YFSETQ. The CDR3 sequence is 13 residues long. The CDR3 DNA follows: TGCGCCACTCCGGGACAGAACACCGGGGAGCTGTTTTTT. Amino acids: CATPGQNTGELFF.

This clonotype was seen a few times. This chain uses TRBV6-5 with TRBJ2-7; TRBD2 is a possible D gene (5 bases). CDR3 size: 13 residues. The ends were cut back, 8 bases at V and 0 bases at J, with 11 bases in the middle. From germline, CDR1 is MNHEY and CDR2 SVGAGI. Here the CDR3 DNA reads TGTGCCAGCCTCGGTGGGAGCTCCTACGAGCAGTACTTC. This codes for CASLGGSSYEQYF.

The gene calls are TRBV30 and TRBJ2-3, with D perhaps given as TRBD1 or TRBD2 (5 bases each). The CDR3 has 16 residues. V lost 0 bases and J lost 2, with 15 bases in between. Germline values: CDR1 GTSNPN, CDR2 SVGIG (reference sequence). CDR3 loop: CAWSVDGGGFTDTQYF. Written as DNA, the CDR3 is TGTGCCTGGAGTGTAGACGGTGGGGGATTCACAGATACGCAGTATTTT.

This clonotype has at least ten counts. The CDR3 region is CASSLSGGLGTQYF. The CDR3 DNA reads TGTGCCAGCAGCTTAAGTGGGGGTCTAGGCACGCAGTATTTT. The rearrangement links TRBV7-8 to TRBJ2-3; the D call may be TRBD1 or TRBD2 (5 bases each). The CDR3 sequence is 14 residues long. Germline V gene data show CDR1 as SGHVS and CDR2 as FQNEAQ. V lost 2 bases, J lost 9 bases, and 15 bases lay in between.

CDR3 sequence reads: CASILANTGELFF. The CDR3 nucleotides read TGTGCCAGCATACTTGCCAACACCGGGGAGCTGTTTTTT. The chain links TRBV3-1 to TRBJ2-2; no reliable D call. The germline V gene has CDR1 LGHDT and CDR2 YNNKEL (reference sequence). Trimming pared 7 bases from V and 2 bases from J, leaving 8 bases between. The CDR3 consists of 13 residues.

The chain carries TRBV15 and TRBJ2-2, with 7 bases fitting TRBD2. V was clipped by 3 bases and J by 1 base; unmatched bases: 2. This CDR3 comprises 15 residues. Germline V gene lookup returns CDR1 LNHNV and CDR2 YYDKDF (reference sequence). The CDR3 is CATSSRGENTGELFF. Written as DNA, the CDR3 is TGTGCCACCAGCAGTCGGGGGGAGAACACCGGGGAGCTGTTTTTT.

In its sample, this clonotype was seen a few times. The chain couples TRBV24-1 to TRBJ2-5, with 8 bases fitting TRBD1. CDR3 length: 15 residues. The ends lost 3 bases at V and 1 base at J; junction bases unmatched: 3. Germline V gene sequence: CDR1 KGHDR, CDR2 SFDVKD. The CDR3 sequence: CATSDLTGAQETQYF. For the CDR3, the DNA is TGTGCCACCAGTGATCTGACAGGGGCCCAAGAGACCCAGTACTTC.

This clonotype has only a few counts. V usage is TRBV29-1 and J usage is TRBJ2-5, with D possibly matching TRBD1 (5 bases). The germline V gene has CDR1 SQVTM and CDR2 ANQGSEA. This CDR3 spans 12 amino acids. V was pared by 7 bases and J by 4 bases, with 13 bases between. CDR3 sequence (DNA): TGCAGCGCCGTGGGGCGCGGAGAGACCCAGTACTTC. Translating it yields CSAVGRGETQYF.

This clonotype was counted at least ten times. At one end, the junction sequence differs from germline, possibly due to a read error. The V call is TRBV5-1, the J call TRBJ2-1; either TRBD1 or TRBD2 may supply D (5 bases each). This CDR3 is 12 amino acids long. Germline V CDR1 and CDR2: SGHRS, YFSETQ. CDR3 nucleotides: TGTGCCAGCAGTTCGAGGGGAAATGAGCAGTTCTTC. This sequence encodes CASSSRGNEQFF. Based on the CDR3 plus reference TRBV5-1 and TRBJ2-1, the full variable domain is KAGVTQTPRYLIKTRGQQVTLSCSPISGHRSVSWYQQTPGQGLQFLFEYFSETQRNKGNFPGRFSGRQFSNSRSEMNVSTLELGDSALYLCASSSRGNEQFFGPGTRLTVL.